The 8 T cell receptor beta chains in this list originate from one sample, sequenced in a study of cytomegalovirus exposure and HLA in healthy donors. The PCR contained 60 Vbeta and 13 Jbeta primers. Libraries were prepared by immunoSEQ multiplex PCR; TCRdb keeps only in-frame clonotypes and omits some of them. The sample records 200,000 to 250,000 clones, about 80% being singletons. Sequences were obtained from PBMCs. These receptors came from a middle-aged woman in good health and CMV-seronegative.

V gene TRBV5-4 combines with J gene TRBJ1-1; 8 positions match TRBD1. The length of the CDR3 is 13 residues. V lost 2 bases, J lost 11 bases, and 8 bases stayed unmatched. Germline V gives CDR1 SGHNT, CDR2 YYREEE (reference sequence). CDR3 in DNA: TGTGCCAGCAGCTTAGACCAGGGGGCGCGGGCTTTCTTT. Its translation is CASSLDQGARAFF.

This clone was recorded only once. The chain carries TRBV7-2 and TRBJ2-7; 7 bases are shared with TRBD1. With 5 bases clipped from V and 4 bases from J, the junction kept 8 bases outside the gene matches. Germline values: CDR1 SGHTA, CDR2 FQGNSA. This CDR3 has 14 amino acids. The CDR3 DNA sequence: TGTGCCAGCAGCCGGGACAGAAACCTGTACGAGCAGTACTTC. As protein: CASSRDRNLYEQYF.

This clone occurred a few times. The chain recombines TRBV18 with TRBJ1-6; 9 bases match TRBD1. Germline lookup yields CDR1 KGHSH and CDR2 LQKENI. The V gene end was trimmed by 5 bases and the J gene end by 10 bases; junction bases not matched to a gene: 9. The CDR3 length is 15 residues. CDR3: CASSELQGAGSPLHF. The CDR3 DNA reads TGTGCCAGCTCAGAACTACAGGGGGCAGGATCACCCCTCCACTTT. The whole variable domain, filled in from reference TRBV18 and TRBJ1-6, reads NAGVMQNPRHLVRRRGQEARLRCSPMKGHSHVYWYRQLPEEGLKFMVYLQKENIIDESGMPKERFSAEFPKEGPSILRIQQVVRGDSAAYFCASSELQGAGSPLHFGNGTRLTVT.

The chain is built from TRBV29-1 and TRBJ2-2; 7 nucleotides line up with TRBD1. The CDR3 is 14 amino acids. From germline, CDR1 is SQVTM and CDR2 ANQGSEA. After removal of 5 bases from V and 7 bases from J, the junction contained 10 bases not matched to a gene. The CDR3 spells CSVFEQGQSGELFF. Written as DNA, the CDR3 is TGCAGCGTTTTCGAACAGGGACAGAGCGGGGAGCTGTTTTTT.

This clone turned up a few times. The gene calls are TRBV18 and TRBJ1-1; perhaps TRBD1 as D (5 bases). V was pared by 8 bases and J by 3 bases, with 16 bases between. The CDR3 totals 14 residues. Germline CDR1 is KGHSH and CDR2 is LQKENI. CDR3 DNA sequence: TGTGCCAGCCAGTTACAGGACGCTCACACTGAAGCTTTCTTT. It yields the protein CASQLQDAHTEAFF.

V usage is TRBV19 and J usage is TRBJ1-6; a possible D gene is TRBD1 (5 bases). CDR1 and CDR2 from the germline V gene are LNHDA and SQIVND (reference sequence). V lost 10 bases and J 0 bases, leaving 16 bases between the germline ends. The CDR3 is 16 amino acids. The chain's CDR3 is CATKAGVSSYNSPLHF. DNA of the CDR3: TGTGCCACCAAGGCGGGGGTTAGCTCCTATAATTCACCCCTCCACTTT.

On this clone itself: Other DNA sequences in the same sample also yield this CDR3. The CDR3 spells CASSYGRGTEAFF. Written as DNA, the CDR3 is TGTGCCAGCAGTTACGGACGGGGCACTGAAGCTTTCTTT. The rearrangement joins TRBV6-6 to TRBJ1-1; D remains unclear. CDR3 length equals 13 residues. Germline CDR1 reads MNHNY; CDR2 reads SVGAGI (reference sequence). V lost 2 bases, J lost 4 bases, and 8 bases lay in between.

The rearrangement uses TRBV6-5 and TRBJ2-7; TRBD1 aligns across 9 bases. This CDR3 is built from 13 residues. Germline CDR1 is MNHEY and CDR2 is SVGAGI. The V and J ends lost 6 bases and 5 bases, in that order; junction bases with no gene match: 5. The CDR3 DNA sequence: TGTGCCAGCAGAGGGACAGGGATCCACGAGCAGTACTTC. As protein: CASRGTGIHEQYF.